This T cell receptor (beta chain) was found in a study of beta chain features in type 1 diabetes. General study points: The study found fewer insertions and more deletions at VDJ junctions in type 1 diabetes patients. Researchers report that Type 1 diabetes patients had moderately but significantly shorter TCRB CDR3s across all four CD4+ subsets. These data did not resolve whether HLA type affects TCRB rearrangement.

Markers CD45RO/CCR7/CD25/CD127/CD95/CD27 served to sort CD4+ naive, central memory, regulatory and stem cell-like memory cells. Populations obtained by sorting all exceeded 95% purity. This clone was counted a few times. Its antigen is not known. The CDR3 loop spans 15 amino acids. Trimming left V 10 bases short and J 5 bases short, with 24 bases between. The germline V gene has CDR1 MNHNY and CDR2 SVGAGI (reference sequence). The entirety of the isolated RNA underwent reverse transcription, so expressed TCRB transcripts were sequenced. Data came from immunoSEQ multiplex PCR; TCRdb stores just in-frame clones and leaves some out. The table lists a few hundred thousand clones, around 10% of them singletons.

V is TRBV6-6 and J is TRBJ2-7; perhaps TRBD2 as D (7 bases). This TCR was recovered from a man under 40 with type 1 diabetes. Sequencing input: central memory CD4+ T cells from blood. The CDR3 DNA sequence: TGTGCCACCAATCGAGGGGGGGGCGGAAAAAACGAGCAGTACTTC. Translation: CATNRGGGGKNEQYF.